This T cell receptor (beta chain) was sequenced for a study of cytomegalovirus exposure and HLA in healthy donors. Study-level background: An analysis done earlier identified 120 million or so unique TCR beta sequences from about 180 million T cells.

Primers included in the PCR were 60 Vbeta and 13 Jbeta primers. Study processing details: An analysis that came later counted 70 million to 100 million unique TCR beta chains, around 12 million shared. Assay used: immunoSEQ multiplex PCR; TCRdb lists only in-frame clones, some missing. V, J and clone size are taken as reported in that table, and D and trimming were inferred from the DNA itself. Among 170,000 or so clones listed, 84% were seen once. Donors were nominally healthy when sampled, though unrecorded immune exposures were likely. CDR1 and CDR2 from the germline V gene are SEHNR and FQNEAQ (reference sequence). This CDR3 has 14 residues. V was clipped by 1 base and J by 5 bases, with 9 bases between them. With regard to this clone: Its antigen is undetermined.

Study observations and caveats: The classifier reportedly diagnosed cytomegalovirus status with high specificity and sensitivity.

This chain joins TRBV7-9 and TRBJ2-1; tentative D call: TRBD2 (6 bases). This clonotype was obtained from a girl under 18 in good health and CMV-seropositive. Sequenced: PBMCs. CDR3 protein: CASSLVEGNNEQFF. CDR3 DNA: TGTGCCAGCAGCTTAGTGGAGGGGAACAATGAGCAGTTCTTC.